The clone carrying this TCR beta chain was found many times. Antigen unknown. The sample is drawn from a study of T cells in Graves' hyperthyroidism and ophthalmopathy. General study findings and limits: Ophthalmopathy was separated from stable hyperthyroidism by a 13 V-J model.

Newly diagnosed patients aged 18 to 65 had hyperthyroidism of under 2 months' duration. The CDR3 length is 12 residues. The germline V gene encodes CDR1 MDHEN and CDR2 SYDVKM. J lost 9 bases, V lost 5 bases, and 6 bases had no gene match. RNA transcripts yielded amplified TCR beta CDR3 regions. HTBI primers were the set used in a first-round RT-PCR of the TCR CDR3. TCRdb itself ran the multiplex PCR reads through MiXCR, one entry per CDR3 protein. Of fewer than 850,000 distinct CDR3 sequences detected, around 16% appear once; the ten largest clones hold around 16%. V gene TRBV28 combines with J gene TRBJ2-7; 8 nucleotides agree with TRBD1. The receptor comes from a man between 45 and 60 years old with Graves' hyperthyroidism. The sample comprised blood. CDR3 protein: CASSLDRALQYF. DNA of the CDR3: TGTGCCAGCAGTCTGGACAGGGCGTTGCAGTACTTC.